The 2 T cell receptor beta chains below were found in one sample sequenced in a study of early T cells in non-severe SARS-CoV-2 infection. TCRdb reprocessed the 5' RACE reads with MiXCR, giving one entry per CDR3 protein. The sample carries over 25,000 distinct CDR3 sequences, approximately 4.6% recorded once. The specimen was whole blood. The receptors come from an adult who was a healthcare worker with PCR-confirmed SARS-CoV-2 infection or an uninfected control (not recorded which).

This clonotype appeared a few times. This rearrangement joins TRBV10-3 to TRBJ2-1; D gene unclear. V was shortened by 1 base and J by 9 bases, with 7 bases between the two germline ends. This CDR3 has 12 residues. Germline CDR1 is ENHRY and CDR2 is SYGVKD. The CDR3 loop reads CAISELAAEQFF. The DNA of the CDR3 is TGTGCCATCAGTGAGTTAGCCGCTGAGCAGTTCTTC.

The sample holds a few counts of this clonotype. V gene TRBV9 combines with J gene TRBJ2-2, with no clear D. Trimming cost V 3 bases and J 0 bases, with 6 bases left between them. CDR1 and CDR2 (germline): SGDLS, YYNGEE. This CDR3 has 14 amino acids. CDR3 nucleotides: TGTGCCAGCAGCGAGTACACGAACACCGGGGAGCTGTTTTTT. Its protein is CASSEYTNTGELFF.